This T cell receptor (beta chain) was sequenced for a study of cytomegalovirus exposure and HLA in healthy donors. Germline CDR1 SGDLS, CDR2 YYNGEE. The CDR3 length is 17 residues. Trimming took 6 bases from V and 0 from J; bases not matched to a gene: 7. Study-wide results and caveats: According to an earlier analysis, most TCR beta V segments yielded productive rearrangements about 87% or about 30% of the time. The study designated some 180 TCR beta chains cytomegalovirus-associated. In a later analysis, TCR beta V- and J-gene trimming showed a link to a missense DCLRE1C variant.

Concerning this clone itself: Its target is unknown.

Primers: 60 Vbeta forward and 13 Jbeta reverse. Produced via immunoSEQ multiplex PCR; TCRdb's table is partial and in-frame only. The sample holds 65,000 to 70,000 clones; approximately 72% are singletons and the top ten take 10% to 11%. Sequenced material: PBMCs. This sequence originates from a woman younger than 45 in good health and CMV-seronegative. The chain carries TRBV9 and TRBJ2-2, with 11 bases that match TRBD2. The CDR3 DNA is TGTGCCAGCAACTCCCTAGCGGGGGGCGCGAACACCGGGGAGCTGTTTTTT. Residues: CASNSLAGGANTGELFF.